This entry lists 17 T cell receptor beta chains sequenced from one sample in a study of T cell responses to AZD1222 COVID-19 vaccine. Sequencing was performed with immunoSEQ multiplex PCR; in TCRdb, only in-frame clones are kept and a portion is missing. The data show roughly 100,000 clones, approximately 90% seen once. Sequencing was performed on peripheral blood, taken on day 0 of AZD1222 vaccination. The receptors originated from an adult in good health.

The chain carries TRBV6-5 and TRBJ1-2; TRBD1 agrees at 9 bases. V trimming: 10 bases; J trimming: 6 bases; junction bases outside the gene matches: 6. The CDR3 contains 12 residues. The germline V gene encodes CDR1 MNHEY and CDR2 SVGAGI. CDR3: CAIRTGVHGYTF. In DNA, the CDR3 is TGTGCCATCAGGACAGGGGTCCATGGCTACACCTTC.

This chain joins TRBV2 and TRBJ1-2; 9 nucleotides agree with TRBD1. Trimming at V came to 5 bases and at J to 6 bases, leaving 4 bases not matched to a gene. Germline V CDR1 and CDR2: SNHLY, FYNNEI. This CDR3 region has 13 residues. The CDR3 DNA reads TGTGCCAGCAGTCGAAGGACAGGGGATGGCTACACCTTC. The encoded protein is CASSRRTGDGYTF. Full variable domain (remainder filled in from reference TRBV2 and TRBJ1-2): EPEVTQTPSHQVTQMGQEVILRCVPISNHLYFYWYRQILGQKVEFLVSFYNNEISEKSEIFDDQFSVERPDGSNFTLKIRSTKLEDSAMYFCASSRRTGDGYTFGSGTRLTVV.

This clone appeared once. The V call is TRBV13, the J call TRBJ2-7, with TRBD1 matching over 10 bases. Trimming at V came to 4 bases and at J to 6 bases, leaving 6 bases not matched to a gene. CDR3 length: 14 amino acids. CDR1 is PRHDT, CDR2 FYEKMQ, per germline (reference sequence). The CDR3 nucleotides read TGTGCCAGCAGCTCCGGGACAGGGGCTGGCGAGCAGTACTTC. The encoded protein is CASSSGTGAGEQYF. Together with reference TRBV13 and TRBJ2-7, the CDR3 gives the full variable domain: AAGVIQSPRHLIKEKRETATLKCYPIPRHDTVYWYQQGPGQDPQFLISFYEKMQSDKGSIPDRFSAQQFSDYHSELNMSSLELGDSALYFCASSSGTGAGEQYFGPGTRLTVT.

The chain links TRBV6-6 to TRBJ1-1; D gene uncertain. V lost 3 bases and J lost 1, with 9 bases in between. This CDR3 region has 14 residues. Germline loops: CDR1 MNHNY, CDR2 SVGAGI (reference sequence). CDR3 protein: CASSYGLSNTEAFF. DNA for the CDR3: TGTGCCAGCAGTTATGGCTTGTCGAACACTGAAGCTTTCTTT.

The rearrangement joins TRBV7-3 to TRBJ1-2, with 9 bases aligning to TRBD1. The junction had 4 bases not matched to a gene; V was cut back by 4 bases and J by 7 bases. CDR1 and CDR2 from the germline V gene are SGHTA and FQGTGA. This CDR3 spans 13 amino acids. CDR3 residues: CASSSGTGFGYTF. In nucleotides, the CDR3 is TGTGCCAGCAGCTCCGGGACAGGGTTTGGCTACACCTTC.

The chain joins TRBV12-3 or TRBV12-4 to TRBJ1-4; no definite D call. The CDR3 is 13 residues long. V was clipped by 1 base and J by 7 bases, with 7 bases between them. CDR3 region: CASSLGIGEKLFF. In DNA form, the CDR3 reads TGTGCCAGCAGTTTAGGGATTGGTGAAAAACTGTTTTTT.

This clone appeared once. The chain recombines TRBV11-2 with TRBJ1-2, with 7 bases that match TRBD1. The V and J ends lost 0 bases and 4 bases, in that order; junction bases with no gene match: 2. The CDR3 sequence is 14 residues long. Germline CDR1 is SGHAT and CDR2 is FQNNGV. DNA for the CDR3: TGTGCCAGCAGCTTAGAGACAGGGACCTATGGCTACACCTTC. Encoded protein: CASSLETGTYGYTF. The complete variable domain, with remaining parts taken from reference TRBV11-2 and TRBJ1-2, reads EAGVAQSPRYKIIEKRQSVAFWCNPISGHATLYWYQQILGQGPKLLIQFQNNGVVDDSQLPKDRFSAERLKGVDSTLKIQPAKLEDSAVYLCASSLETGTYGYTFGSGTRLTVV.

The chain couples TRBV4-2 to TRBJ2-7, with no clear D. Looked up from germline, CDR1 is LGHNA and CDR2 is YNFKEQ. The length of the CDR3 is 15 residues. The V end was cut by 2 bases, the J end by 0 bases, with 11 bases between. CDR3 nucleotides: TGTGCCAGCAGCCAATCCCTCATAGGCTCCTACGAGCAGTACTTC. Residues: CASSQSLIGSYEQYF.

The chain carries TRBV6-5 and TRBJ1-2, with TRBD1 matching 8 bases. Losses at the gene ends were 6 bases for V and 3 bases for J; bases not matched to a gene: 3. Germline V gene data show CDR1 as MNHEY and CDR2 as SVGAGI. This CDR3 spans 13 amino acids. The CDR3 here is CASSRGQDYGYTF. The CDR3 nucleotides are TGTGCCAGCAGCCGGGGACAGGACTATGGCTACACCTTC.

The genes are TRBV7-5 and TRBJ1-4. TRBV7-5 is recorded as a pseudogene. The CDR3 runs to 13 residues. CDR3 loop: CVRSGGRDEKLFF. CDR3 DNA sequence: TGTGTCAGAAGCGGAGGCAGGGACGAAAAACTGTTTTTT.

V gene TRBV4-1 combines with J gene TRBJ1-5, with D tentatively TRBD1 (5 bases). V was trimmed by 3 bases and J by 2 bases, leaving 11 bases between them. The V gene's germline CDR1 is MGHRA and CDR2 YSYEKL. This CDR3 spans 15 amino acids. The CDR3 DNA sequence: TGCGCCAGCAGCCAGGGGGGTCGGGGCAATCAGCCCCAGCATTTT. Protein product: CASSQGGRGNQPQHF.

The CDR3 region is CASSPTGASSYNEQFF. In DNA, the CDR3 is TGTGCCAGCAGTCCGACAGGGGCAAGCTCCTACAATGAGCAGTTCTTC. The chain joins TRBV6-2 or TRBV6-3 to TRBJ2-1; 8 bases match TRBD1. The CDR3 covers 16 residues. Germline CDR1 and CDR2: MNHEY and SVGEGT. The ends lost 5 bases at V and 0 bases at J; junction bases unmatched: 6.

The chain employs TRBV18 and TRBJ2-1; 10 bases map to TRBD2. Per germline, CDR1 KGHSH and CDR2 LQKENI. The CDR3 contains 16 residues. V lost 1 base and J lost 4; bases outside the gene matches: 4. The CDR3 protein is CASSPRERGGYNEQFF. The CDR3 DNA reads TGTGCCAGCTCACCACGAGAGCGGGGGGGTTACAATGAGCAGTTCTTC.

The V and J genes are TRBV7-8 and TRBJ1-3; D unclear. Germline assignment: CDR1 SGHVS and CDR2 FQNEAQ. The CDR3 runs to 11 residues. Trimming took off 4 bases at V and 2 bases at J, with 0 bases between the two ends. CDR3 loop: CASSSGNTIYF. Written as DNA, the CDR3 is TGTGCCAGCAGCTCTGGAAACACCATATATTTT.

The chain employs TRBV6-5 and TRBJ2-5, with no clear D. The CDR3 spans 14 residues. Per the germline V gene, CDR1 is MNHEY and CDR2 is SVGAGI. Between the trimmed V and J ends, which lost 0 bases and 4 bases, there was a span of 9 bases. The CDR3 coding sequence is TGTGCCAGCAGTTACTCGGGTGTACGAGAGACCCAGTACTTC. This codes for CASSYSGVRETQYF.

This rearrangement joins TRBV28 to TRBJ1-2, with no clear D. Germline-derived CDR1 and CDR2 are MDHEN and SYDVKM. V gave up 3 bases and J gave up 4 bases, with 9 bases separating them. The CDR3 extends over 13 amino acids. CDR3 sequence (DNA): TGTGCCAGCAGTTTTGTGGGTTTCTATGGCTACACCTTC. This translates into CASSFVGFYGYTF.

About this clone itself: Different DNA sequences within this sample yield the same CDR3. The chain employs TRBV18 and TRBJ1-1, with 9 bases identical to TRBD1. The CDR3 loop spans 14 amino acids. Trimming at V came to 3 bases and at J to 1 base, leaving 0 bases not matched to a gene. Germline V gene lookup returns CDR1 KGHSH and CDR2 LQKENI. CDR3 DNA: TGTGCCAGCTCACCGGGACAGGGGAACACTGAAGCTTTCTTT. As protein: CASSPGQGNTEAFF.